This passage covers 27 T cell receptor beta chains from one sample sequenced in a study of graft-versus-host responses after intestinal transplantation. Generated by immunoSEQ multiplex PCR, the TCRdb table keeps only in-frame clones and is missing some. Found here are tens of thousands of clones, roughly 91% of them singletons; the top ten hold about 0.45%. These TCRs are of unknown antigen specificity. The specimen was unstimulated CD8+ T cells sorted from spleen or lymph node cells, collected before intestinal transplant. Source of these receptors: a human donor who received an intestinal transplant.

CDR3 in amino acids: CASSLDWPGVSTEAFF. CDR3 nucleotide sequence: TGTGCCAGCAGCTTAGACTGGCCGGGAGTGAGCACTGAAGCTTTCTTT. The V and J genes are TRBV11-2 and TRBJ1-1; no definite D call. The CDR3 consists of 16 residues. V was shortened by 0 bases and J by 4 bases, with 15 bases between the two germline ends. The germline CDR1 and CDR2 sequences are SGHAT and FQNNGV.

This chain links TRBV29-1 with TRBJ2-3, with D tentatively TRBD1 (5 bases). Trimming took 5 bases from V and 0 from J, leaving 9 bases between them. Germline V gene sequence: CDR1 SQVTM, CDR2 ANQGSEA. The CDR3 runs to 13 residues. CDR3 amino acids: CSVPAGSTDTQYF. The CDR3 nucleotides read TGCAGCGTTCCGGCAGGGAGCACAGATACGCAGTATTTT.

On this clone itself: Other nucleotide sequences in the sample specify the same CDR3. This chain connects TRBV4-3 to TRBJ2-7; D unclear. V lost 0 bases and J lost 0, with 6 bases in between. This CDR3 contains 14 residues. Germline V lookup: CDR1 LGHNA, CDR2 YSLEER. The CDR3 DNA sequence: TGCGCCAGCAGCCAAGAAGGCGGCTCCTACGAGCAGTACTTC. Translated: CASSQEGGSYEQYF.

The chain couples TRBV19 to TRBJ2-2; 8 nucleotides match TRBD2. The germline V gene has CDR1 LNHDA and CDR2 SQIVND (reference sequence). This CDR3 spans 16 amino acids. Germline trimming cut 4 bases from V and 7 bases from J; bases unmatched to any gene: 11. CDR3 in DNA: TGTGCCAGTAGTACGGGGGGGCGAGCAGGGGACGGGGAGCTGTTTTTT. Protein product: CASSTGGRAGDGELFF.

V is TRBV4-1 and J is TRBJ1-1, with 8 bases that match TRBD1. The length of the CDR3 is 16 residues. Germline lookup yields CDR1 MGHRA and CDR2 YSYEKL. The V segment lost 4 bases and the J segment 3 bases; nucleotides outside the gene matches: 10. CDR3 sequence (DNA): TGCGCCAGCAGCCTACAGCCCGGACAGGGCTACACTGAAGCTTTCTTT. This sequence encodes CASSLQPGQGYTEAFF.

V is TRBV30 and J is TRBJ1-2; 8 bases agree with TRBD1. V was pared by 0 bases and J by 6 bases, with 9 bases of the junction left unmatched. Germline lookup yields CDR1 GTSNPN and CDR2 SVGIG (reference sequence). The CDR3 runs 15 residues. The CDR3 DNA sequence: TGTGCCTGGAGTGTGGGGGTGACAGGGGAAAATGGCTACACCTTC. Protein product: CAWSVGVTGENGYTF.

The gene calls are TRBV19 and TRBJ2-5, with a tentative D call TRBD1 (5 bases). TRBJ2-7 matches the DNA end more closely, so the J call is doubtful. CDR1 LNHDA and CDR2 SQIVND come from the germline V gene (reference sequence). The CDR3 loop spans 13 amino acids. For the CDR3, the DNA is TGTGCCAGTTCCCCGACAGCATCCTACGAGCAGTACTTC. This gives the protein CASSPTASYEQYF.

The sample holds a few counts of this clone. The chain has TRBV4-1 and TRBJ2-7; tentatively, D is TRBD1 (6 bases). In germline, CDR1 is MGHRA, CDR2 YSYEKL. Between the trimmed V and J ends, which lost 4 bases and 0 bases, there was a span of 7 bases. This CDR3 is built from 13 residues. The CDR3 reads CASSRDTSYEQYF. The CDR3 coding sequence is TGCGCCAGCAGCCGGGACACCTCCTACGAGCAGTACTTC.

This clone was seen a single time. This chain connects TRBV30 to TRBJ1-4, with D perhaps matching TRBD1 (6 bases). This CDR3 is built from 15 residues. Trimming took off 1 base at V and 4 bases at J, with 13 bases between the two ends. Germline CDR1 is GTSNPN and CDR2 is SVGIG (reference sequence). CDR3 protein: CAWSDRQVLNEKLFF. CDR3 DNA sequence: TGTGCCTGGAGTGACCGACAGGTTCTTAATGAAAAACTGTTTTTT.

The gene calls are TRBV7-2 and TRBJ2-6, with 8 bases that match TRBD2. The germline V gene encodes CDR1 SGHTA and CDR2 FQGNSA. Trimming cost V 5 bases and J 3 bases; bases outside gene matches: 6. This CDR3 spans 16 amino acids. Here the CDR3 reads CASSRGLAGGANVLTF. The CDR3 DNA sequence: TGTGCCAGCAGCCGGGGCCTAGCGGGTGGGGCCAACGTCCTGACTTTC.

DNA of the CDR3: TGTGCCAGCCGACGGACAGGGGCCTCCTACGAGCAGTACTTC. This codes for CASRRTGASYEQYF. The chain links TRBV28 to TRBJ2-7, with 9 bases lining up with TRBD1. Germline CDR1 reads MDHEN; CDR2 reads SYDVKM. V shed 8 bases, J shed 0 bases, and the junction held 5 bases outside the gene matches. The CDR3 extends over 14 amino acids.

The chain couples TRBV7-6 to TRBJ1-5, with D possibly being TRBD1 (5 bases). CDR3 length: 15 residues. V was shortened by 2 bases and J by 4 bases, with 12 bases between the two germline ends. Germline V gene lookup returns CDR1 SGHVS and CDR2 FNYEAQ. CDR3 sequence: CASSLWAGGNQPQHF. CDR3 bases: TGTGCCAGCAGCTTATGGGCGGGGGGGAATCAGCCCCAGCATTTT.

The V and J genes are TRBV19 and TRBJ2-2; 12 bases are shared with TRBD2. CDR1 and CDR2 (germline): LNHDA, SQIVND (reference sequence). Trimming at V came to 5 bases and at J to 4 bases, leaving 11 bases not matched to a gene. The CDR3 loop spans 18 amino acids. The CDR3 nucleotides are TGTGCCAGTAGTCCCGACCCGATACTAGCGGGAGGCACCGGGGAGCTGTTTTTT. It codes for CASSPDPILAGGTGELFF.

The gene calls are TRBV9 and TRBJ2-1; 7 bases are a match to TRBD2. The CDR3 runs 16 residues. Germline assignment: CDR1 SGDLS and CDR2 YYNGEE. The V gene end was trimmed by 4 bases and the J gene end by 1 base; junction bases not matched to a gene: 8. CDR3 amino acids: CASSSQRGGSYNEQFF. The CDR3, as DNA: TGTGCCAGCAGCTCCCAGCGGGGTGGGTCCTACAATGAGCAGTTCTTC.

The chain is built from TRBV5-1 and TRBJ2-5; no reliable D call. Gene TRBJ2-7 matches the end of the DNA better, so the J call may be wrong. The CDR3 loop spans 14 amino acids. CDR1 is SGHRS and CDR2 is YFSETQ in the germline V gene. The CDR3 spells CASSLQIGRYEQYF. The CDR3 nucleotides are TGCGCCAGCAGCTTACAGATAGGTCGATACGAGCAGTACTTC.

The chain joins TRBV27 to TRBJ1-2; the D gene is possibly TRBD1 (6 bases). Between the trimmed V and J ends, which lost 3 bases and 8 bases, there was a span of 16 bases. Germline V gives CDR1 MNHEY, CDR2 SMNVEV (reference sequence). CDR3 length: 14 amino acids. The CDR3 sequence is CASSFSDSSPGYTF. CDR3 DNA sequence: TGTGCCAGCAGTTTTTCGGACAGCAGTCCCGGCTACACCTTC.

For the CDR3, the DNA is TGTGCCAGCAGCTTGGTGGGGACAGGTGACACTGAAGCTTTCTTT. Its protein is CASSLVGTGDTEAFF. V usage is TRBV5-6 and J usage is TRBJ1-1; 8 bases fit TRBD1. The CDR3 is 15 amino acids. V dropped 0 bases and J dropped 3; count of bases not matched to a gene: 4. Germline V gives CDR1 SGHDT, CDR2 YYEEEE.

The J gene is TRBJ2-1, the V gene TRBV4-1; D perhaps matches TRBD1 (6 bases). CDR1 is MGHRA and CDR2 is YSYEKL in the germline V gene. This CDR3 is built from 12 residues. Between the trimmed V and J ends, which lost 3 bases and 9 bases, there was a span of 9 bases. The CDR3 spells CASSHQGIEQFF. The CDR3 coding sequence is TGCGCCAGCAGCCACCAGGGGATTGAGCAGTTCTTC.

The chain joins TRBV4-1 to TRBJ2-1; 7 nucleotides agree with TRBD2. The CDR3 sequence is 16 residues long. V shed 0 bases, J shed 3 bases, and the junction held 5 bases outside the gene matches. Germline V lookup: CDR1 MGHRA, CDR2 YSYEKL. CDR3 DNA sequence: TGCGCCAGCAGCCAAGACGAGGGGAGGGTCTACAATGAGCAGTTCTTC. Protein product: CASSQDEGRVYNEQFF.

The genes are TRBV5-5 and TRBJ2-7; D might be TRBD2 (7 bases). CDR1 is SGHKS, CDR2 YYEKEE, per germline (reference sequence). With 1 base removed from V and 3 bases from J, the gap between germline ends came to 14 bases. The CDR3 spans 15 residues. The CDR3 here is CASSLRLAGDYEQYF. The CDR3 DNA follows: TGTGCCAGCAGCTTGAGACTAGCAGGGGACTACGAGCAGTACTTC.

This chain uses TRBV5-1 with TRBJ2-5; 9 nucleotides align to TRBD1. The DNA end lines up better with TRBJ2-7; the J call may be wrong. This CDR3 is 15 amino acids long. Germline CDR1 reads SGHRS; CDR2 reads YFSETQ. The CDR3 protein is CASSYTGTGSYEQYF. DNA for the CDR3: TGCGCCAGCAGCTACACCGGGACAGGGAGCTACGAGCAGTACTTC.

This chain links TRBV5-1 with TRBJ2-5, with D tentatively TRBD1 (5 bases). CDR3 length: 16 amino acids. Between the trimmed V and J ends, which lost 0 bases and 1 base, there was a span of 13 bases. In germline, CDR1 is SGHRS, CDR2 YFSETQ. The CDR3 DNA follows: TGCGCCAGCAGCTTGGCACCAGGGTATCCCCAAGAGACCCAGTACTTC. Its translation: CASSLAPGYPQETQYF.

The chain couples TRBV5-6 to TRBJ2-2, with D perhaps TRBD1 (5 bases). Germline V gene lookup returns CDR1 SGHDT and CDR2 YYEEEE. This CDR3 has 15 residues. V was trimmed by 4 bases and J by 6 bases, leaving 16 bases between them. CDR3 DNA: TGTGCCAGCAGCCCAGCGCAGGGAATCCCCGGGGAGCTGTTTTTT. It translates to CASSPAQGIPGELFF.

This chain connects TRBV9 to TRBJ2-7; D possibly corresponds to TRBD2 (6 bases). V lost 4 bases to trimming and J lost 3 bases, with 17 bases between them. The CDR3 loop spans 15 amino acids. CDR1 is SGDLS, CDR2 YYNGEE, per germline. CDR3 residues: CASSRSGTGIYEQYF. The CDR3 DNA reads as TGTGCCAGCAGCAGGTCCGGGACTGGCATCTACGAGCAGTACTTC. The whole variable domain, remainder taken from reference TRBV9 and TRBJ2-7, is DSGVTQTPKHLITATGQRVTLRCSPRSGDLSVYWYQQSLDQGLQFLIQYYNGEERAKGNILERFSAQQFPDLHSELNLSSLELGDSALYFCASSRSGTGIYEQYFGPGTRLTVT.

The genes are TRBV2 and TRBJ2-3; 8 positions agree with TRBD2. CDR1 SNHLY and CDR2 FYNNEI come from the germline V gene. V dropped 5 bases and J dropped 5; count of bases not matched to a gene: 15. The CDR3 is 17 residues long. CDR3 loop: CASSTSGVIAGIDTQYF. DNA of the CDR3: TGTGCCAGCAGTACCAGCGGTGTGATAGCGGGAATAGATACGCAGTATTTT.

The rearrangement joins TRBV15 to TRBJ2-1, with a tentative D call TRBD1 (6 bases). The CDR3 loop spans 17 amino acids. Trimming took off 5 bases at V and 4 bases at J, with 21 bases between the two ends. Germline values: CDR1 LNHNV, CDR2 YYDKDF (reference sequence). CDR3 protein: CATSLNRGRTLYNEQFF. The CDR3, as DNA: TGTGCCACCAGCCTAAATAGGGGGAGAACGCTGTACAATGAGCAGTTCTTC.

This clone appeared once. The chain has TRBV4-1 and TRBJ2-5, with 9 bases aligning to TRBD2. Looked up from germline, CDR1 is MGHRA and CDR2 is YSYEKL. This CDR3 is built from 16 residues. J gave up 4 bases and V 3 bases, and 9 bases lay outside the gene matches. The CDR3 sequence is CASSHWSSGTGETQYF. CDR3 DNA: TGCGCCAGCAGCCACTGGTCTAGCGGGACGGGAGAGACCCAGTACTTC.